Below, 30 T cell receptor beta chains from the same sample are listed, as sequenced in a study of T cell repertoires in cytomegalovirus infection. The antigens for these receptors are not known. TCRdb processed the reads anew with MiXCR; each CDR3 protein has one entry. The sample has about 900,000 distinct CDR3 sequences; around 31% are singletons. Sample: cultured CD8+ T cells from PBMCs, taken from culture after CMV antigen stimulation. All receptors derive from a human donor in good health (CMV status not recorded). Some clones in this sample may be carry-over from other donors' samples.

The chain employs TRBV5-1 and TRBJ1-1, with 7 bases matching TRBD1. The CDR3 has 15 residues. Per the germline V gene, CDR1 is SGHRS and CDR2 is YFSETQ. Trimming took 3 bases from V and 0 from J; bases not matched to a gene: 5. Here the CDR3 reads CASSYTGVVNTEAFF. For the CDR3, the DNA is TGCGCCAGCAGCTACACAGGGGTCGTGAACACTGAAGCTTTCTTT. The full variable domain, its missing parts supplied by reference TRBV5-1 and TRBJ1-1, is KAGVTQTPRYLIKTRGQQVTLSCSPISGHRSVSWYQQTPGQGLQFLFEYFSETQRNKGNFPGRFSGRQFSNSRSEMNVSTLELGDSALYLCASSYTGVVNTEAFFGQGTRLTVV.

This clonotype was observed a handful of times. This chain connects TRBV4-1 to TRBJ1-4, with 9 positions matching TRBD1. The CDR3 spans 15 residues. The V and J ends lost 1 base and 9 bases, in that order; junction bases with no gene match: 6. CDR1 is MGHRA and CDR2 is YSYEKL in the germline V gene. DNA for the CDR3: TGCGCCAGCAGCCAAGTGAGGACAGGGGAAAAAAAACTGTTTTTT. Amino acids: CASSQVRTGEKKLFF.

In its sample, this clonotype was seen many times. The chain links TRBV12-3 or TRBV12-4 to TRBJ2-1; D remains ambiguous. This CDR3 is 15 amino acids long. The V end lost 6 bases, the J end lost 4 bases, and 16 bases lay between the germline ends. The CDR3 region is CASRPSQTPYNEQFF. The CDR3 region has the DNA TGTGCCAGCAGGCCATCCCAGACCCCTTACAATGAGCAGTTCTTC.

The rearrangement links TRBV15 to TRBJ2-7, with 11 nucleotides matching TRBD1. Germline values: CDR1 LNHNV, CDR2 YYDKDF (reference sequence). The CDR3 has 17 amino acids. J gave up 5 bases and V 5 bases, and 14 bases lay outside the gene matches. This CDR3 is CATSVLPRDRGFHEQYV. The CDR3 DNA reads TGTGCCACCAGCGTCCTTCCCCGGGACAGGGGGTTCCACGAGCAGTACGTC.

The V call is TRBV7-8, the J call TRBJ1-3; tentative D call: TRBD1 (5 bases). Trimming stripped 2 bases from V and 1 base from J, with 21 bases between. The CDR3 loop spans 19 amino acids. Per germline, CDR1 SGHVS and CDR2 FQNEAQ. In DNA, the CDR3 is TGTGCCAGCAGCTTACGTACGGCCAGGGCCATTGCGTCTGGAAACACCATATATTTT. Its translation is CASSLRTARAIASGNTIYF.

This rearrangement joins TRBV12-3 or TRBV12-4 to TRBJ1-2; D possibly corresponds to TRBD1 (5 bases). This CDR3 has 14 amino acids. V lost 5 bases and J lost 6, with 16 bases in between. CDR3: CASSPGGAWDGYTF. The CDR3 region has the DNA TGTGCCAGCAGTCCCGGCGGGGCATGGGATGGCTACACCTTC.

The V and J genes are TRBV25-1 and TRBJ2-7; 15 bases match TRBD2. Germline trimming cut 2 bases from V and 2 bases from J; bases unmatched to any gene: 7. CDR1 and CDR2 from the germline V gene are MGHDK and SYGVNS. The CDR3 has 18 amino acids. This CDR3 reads CASSEQPGTSGGTYEQYV. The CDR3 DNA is TGTGCCAGCAGTGAACAGCCCGGGACTAGCGGGGGGACCTACGAGCAGTACGTC.

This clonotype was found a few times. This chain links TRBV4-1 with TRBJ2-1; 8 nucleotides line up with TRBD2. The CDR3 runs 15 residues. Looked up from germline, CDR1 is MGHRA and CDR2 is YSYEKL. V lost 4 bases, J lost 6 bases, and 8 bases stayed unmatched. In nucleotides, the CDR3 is TGCGCCAGCAGCCCGTTGCGGGGGGTAACCAATGAGCAGTTCTTC. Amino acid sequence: CASSPLRGVTNEQFF.

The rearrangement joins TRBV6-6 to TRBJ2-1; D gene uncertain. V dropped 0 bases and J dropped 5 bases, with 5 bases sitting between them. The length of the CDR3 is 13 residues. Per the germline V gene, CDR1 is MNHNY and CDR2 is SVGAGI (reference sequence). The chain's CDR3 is CASSYSSNNEQFF. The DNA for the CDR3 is TGTGCCAGCAGTTACTCTAGCAACAATGAGCAGTTCTTC.

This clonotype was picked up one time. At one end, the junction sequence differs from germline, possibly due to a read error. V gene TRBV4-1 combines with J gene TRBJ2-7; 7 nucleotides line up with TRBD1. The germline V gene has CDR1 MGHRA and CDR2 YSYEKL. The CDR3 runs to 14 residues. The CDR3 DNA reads TGTGCCAGCAGCCAAAAAACAGGGGCGGGCGAGCAGTACTTC. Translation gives CASSQKTGAGEQYF.

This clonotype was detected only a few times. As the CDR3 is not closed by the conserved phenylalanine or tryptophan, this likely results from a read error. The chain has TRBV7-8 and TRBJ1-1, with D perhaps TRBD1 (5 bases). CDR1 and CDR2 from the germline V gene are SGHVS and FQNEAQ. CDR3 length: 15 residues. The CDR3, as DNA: TGTGCCAGCAGCATAGCAGGGAATATGAACACTGAAGCTTTCCTT. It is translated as CASSIAGNMNTEAFL.

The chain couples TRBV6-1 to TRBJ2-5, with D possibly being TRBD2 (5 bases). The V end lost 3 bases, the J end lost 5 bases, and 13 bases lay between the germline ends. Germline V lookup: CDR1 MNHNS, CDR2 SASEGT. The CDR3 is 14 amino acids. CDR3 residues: CASSERGSRETQYF. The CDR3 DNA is TGTGCCAGCAGTGAGCGAGGGTCTAGGGAGACCCAGTACTTC.

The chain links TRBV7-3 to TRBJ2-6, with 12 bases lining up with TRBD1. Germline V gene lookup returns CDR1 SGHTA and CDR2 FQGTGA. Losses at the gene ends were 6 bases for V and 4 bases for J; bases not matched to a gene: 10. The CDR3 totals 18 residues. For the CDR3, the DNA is TGTGCCAGCAGAGACCCGGGACAGGGGGCTGTGGGGGCCAACGTCCTGACTTTC. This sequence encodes CASRDPGQGAVGANVLTF.

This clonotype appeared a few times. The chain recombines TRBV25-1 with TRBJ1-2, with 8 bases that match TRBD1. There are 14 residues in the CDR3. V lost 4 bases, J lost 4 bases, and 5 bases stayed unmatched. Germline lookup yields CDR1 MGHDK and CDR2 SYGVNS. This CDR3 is CASSGGTGFYGYTF. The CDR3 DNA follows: TGTGCCAGCAGTGGGGGGACAGGATTCTATGGCTACACCTTC.

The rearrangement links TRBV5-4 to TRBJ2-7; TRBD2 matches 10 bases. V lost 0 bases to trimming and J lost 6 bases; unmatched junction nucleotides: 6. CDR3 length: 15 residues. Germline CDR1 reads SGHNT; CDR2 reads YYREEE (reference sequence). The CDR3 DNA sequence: TGTGCCAGCAGCTTGGCAAGCGGGGGGGCCCGCGAGCAGTACTTC. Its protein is CASSLASGGAREQYF.

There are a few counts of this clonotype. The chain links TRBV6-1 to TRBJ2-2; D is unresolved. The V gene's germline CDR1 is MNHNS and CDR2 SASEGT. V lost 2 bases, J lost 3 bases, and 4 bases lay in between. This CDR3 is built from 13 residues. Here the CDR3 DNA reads TGTGCCAGCAGTGAACATTACACCGGGGAGCTGTTTTTT. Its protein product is CASSEHYTGELFF.

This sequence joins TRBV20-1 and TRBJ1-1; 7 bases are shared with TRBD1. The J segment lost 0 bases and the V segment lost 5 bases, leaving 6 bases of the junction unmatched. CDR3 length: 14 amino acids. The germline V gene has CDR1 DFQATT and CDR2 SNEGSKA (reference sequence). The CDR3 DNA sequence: TGCAGTGCTCGGGACAGCCACCTGAACACTGAAGCTTTCTTT. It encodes CSARDSHLNTEAFF.

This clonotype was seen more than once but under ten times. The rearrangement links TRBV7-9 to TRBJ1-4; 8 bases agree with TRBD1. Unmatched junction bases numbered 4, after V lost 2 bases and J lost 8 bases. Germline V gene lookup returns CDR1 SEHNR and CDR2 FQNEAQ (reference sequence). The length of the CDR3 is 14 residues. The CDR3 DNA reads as TGTGCCAGCAGCTTACCAGGGGGCTACGAAAAACTGTTTTTT. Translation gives CASSLPGGYEKLFF.

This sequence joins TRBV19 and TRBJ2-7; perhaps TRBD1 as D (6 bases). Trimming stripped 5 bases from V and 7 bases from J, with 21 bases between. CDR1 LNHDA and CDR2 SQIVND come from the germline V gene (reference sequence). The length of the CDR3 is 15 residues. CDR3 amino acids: CASSPTGGHPWEQYF. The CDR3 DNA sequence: TGTGCCAGTAGTCCGACAGGAGGACATCCCTGGGAGCAGTACTTC.

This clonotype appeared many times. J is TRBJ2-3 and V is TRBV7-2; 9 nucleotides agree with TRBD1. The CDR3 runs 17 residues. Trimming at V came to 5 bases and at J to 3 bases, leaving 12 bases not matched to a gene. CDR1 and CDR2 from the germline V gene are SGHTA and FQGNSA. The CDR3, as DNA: TGTGCCAGCAGCCCAAGGGGGTGGGGACAGGGTACAGATACGCAGTATTTT. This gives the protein CASSPRGWGQGTDTQYF.

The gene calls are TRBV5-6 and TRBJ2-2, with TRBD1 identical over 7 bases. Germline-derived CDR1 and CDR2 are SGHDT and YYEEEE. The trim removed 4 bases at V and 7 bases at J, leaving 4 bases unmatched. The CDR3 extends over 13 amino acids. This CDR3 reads CASSPGTVGELFF. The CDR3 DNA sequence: TGTGCCAGCAGCCCAGGGACAGTCGGGGAGCTGTTTTTT.

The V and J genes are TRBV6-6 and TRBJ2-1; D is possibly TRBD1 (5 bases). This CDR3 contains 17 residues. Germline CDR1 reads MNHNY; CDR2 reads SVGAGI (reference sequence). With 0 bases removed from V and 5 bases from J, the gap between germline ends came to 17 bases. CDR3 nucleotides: TGTGCCAGCAGTTACTCGACAGTGGGGATAGAAGACAATGAGCAGTTCTTC. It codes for CASSYSTVGIEDNEQFF.

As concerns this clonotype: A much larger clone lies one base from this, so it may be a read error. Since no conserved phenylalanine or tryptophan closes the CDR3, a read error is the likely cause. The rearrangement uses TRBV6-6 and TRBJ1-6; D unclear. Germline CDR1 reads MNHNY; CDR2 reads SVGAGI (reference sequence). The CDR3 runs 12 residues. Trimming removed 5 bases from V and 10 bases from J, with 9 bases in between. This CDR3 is CASSENLSPLHS. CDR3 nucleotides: TGTGCCAGCAGTGAGAATCTCTCACCCCTCCACTCT.

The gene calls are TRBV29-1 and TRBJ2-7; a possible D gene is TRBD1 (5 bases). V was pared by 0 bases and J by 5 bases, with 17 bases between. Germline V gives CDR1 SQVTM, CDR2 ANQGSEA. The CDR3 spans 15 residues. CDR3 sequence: CSVEDLKGRGNEQYV. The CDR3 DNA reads TGCAGCGTTGAAGATCTGAAGGGAAGGGGAAACGAGCAGTACGTC.

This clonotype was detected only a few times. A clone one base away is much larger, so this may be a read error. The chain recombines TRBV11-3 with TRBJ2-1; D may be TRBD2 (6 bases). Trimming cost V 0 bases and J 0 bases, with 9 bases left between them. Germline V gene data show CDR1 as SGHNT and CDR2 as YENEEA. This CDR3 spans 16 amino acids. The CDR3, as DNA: TGTGCCAGCAGCTTAGATGGGGGGAGCTCCTACAATGAGCAGTTCTTC. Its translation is CASSLDGGSSYNEQFF.

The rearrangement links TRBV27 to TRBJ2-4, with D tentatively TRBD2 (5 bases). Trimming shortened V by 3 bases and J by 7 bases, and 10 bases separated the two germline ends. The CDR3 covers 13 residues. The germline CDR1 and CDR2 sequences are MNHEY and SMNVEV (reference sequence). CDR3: CASSLNRGNIQYF. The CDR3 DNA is TGTGCCAGCAGTTTGAACAGAGGGAACATTCAGTACTTC.

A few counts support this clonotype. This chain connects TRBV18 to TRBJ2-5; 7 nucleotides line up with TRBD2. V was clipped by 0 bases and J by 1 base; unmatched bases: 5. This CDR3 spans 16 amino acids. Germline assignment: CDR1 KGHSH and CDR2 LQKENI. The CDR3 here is CASSPPGLLIQETQYF. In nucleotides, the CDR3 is TGTGCCAGCTCACCACCGGGACTACTAATCCAAGAGACCCAGTACTTC.

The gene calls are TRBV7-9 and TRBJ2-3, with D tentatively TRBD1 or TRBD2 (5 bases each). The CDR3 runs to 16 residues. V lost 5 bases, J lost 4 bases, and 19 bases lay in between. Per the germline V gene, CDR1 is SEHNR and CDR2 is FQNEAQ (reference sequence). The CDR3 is CASSHTGRMLADTQYF. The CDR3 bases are TGTGCCAGCAGCCACACGGGACGGATGTTAGCAGATACGCAGTATTTT.

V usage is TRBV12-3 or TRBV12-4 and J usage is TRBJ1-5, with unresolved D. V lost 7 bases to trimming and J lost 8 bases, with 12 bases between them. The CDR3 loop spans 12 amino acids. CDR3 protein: CASTGNLEPQHF. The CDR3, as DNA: TGTGCCAGCACCGGAAACTTGGAGCCCCAGCATTTT.

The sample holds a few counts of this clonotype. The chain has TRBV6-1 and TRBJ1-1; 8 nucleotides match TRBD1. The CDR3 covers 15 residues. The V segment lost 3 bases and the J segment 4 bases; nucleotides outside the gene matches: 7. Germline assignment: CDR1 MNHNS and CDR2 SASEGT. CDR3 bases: TGTGCCAGCAGTGAGCCCGGGACAGGCCGCACTGAAGCTTTCTTT. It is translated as CASSEPGTGRTEAFF.